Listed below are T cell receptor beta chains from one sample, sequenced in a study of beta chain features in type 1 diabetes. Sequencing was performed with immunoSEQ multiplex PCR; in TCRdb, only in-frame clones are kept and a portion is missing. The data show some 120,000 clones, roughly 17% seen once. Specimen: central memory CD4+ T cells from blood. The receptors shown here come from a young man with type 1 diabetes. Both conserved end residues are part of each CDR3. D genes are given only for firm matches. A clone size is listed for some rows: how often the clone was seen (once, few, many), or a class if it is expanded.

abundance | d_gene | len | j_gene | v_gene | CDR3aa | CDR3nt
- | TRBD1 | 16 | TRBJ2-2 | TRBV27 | CASSPLGTGVTGELFF | TGTGCCAGCAGTCCCCTGGGGACAGGGGTAACCGGGGAGCTGTTTTTT
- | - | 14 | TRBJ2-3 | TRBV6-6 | CASRAGTFTDTQYF | TGTGCCAGCAGGGCCGGGACTTTCACAGATACGCAGTATTTT
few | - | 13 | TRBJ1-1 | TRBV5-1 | CASSLDTNTEAFF | TGCGCCAGCAGCTTGGACACCAACACTGAAGCTTTCTTT
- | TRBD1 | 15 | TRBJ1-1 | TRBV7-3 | CASSLTFPGTGEAFF | TGTGCCAGCAGCTTAACGTTCCCCGGGACAGGTGAAGCTTTCTTT
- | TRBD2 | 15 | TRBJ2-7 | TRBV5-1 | CASSPQAAGGYEQYF | TGCGCCAGCTCTCCCCAGGCAGCGGGAGGGTACGAGCAGTACTTC
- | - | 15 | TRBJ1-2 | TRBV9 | CASSLAGTSNYGYTF | TGTGCCAGCAGCCTCGCCGGGACTAGTAACTATGGCTACACCTTC
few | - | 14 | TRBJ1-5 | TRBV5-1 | CASSEQGGNQPQHF | TGCGCCAGCAGTGAACAGGGAGGCAATCAGCCCCAGCATTTT
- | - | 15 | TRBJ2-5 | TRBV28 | CASSLSTGGQETQYF | TGTGCCAGCAGTTTATCCACAGGAGGACAAGAGACCCAGTACTTC
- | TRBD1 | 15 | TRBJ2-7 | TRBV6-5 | CASSYTPGQQYEQYF | TGTGCCAGCAGTTACACACCGGGACAGCAGTACGAGCAGTACTTC
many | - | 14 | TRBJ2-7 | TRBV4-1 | CASSQDQGTYGQYF | TGCGCCAGCAGCCAAGATCAGGGGACTTACGGGCAGTACTTC
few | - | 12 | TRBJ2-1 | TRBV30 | CAWTGINSMQFF | TGTGCCTGGACAGGGATTAACAGCATGCAGTTCTTC
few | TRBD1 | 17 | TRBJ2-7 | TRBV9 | CASSVAAGTGKGYEQYF | TGTGCCAGCAGCGTAGCAGCCGGGACAGGGAAGGGCTACGAGCAGTACTTC
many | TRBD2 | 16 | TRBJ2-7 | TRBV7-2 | CASSSTGGLANYEQYF | TGTGCCAGCAGCTCCACCGGGGGACTAGCAAACTACGAGCAGTACTTC
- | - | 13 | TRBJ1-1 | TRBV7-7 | CASSRDKNTEAFF | TGTGCTAGCAGCCGGGACAAGAACACTGAAGCTTTCTTT
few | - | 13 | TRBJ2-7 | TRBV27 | CASRVQGGYEQYF | TGTGCCAGCCGAGTACAGGGCGGCTACGAGCAGTACTTC
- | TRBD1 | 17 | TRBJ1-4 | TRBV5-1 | CASSFFTSGTGNEKLFF | TGCGCCAGCAGCTTCTTTACCTCCGGGACAGGGAATGAAAAACTGTTTTTT
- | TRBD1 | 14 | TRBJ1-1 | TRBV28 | CASSSTGQGTEAFF | TGTGCCAGCAGTTCGACGGGACAGGGGACTGAAGCTTTCTTT
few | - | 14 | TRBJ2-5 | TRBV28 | CASLRGAGRETQYF | TGTGCCAGTCTCCGCGGGGCCGGGCGAGAGACCCAGTACTTC
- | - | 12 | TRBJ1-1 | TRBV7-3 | CASSPSGTEAFF | TGTGCCAGCAGCCCGTCGGGGACTGAAGCTTTCTTT
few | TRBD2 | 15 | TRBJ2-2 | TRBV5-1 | CASSSKTSGSGELFF | TGCGCCAGCAGCTCAAAAACTAGCGGGAGCGGGGAGCTGTTTTTT
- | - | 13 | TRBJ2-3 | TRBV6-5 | CASSYSWQGRQYF | TGTGCCAGCAGTTACTCTTGGCAGGGTAGGCAGTATTTT
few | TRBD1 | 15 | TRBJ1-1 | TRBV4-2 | CASSLWTGQNTEAFF | TGTGCCAGCAGCCTGTGGACAGGGCAAAACACTGAAGCTTTCTTT
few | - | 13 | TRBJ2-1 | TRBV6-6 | CATVAVGHNEQFF | TGTGCCACAGTCGCGGTGGGACACAATGAGCAGTTCTTC
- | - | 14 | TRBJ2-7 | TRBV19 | CASSIGDTTYEQYF | TGTGCCAGTAGTATAGGGGACACCACCTACGAGCAGTACTTC
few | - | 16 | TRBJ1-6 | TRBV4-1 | CASSSQVRVWDSPLHF | TGCGCCAGCAGCTCACAGGTTCGAGTGTGGGATTCACCCCTCCACTTT
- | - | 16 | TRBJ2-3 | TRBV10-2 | CASRAHLAPSTDTQYF | TGCGCCAGCAGGGCCCACCTAGCTCCGTCCACAGATACGCAGTATTTT
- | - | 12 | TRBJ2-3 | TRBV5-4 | CASSLERDTQYF | TGTGCCAGCAGCTTGGAACGAGATACGCAGTATTTT
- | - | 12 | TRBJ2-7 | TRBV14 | CASSQDYGRQYF | TGTGCCAGCAGCCAAGATTACGGAAGGCAGTACTTC
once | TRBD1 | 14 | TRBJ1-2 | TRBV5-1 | CASSRETGENGYTF | TGCGCCAGCAGCCGGGAGACAGGGGAGAATGGCTACACCTTC
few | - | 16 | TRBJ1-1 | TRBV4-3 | CASSRTTPGQNTEAFF | TGCGCCAGCAGCCGGACGACCCCGGGACAGAACACTGAAGCTTTCTTT
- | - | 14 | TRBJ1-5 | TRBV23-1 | CASSQYMRGQPQHF | TGCGCCAGCAGTCAATATATGAGGGGACAGCCCCAGCATTTT
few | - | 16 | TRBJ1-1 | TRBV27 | CASRTIQGPLNTEAFF | TGTGCCAGCAGAACCATTCAGGGGCCCCTGAACACTGAAGCTTTCTTT
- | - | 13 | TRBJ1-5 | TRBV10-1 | CASSGLINQPQHF | TGCGCCAGCAGTGGACTGATCAATCAGCCCCAGCATTTT
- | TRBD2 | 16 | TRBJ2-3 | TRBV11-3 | CASSASSGSGADTQYF | TGTGCCAGCAGCGCGTCTAGCGGGAGCGGGGCAGATACGCAGTATTTT
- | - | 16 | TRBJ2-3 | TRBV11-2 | CASSSRGLGGPDTQYF | TGTGCCAGCAGCTCGCGGGGCCTGGGGGGGCCAGATACGCAGTATTTT
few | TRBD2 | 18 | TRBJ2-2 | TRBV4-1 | CASSQEELAGGYTGELFF | TGCGCCAGCAGCCAAGAAGAACTAGCGGGAGGATACACCGGGGAGCTGTTTTTT
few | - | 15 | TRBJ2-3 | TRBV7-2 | CASSFLSRVPDTQYF | TGTGCCAGCAGCTTTCTGTCGAGAGTGCCAGATACGCAGTATTTT
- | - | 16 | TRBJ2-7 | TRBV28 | CASSFARDRPSYEQYF | TGTGCCAGCAGTTTCGCCAGGGATCGACCTTCCTACGAGCAGTACTTC
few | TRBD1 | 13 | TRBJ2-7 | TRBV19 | CASSSGQGDEQYF | TGTGCCAGTAGTTCAGGACAGGGAGACGAGCAGTACTTC
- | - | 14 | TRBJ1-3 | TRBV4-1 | CATTRIPSGNTIYF | TGCGCCACGACCAGGATCCCCTCTGGAAACACCATATATTTT